Sequencing of this T cell receptor beta chain was carried out in a study of blood T cell repertoires in COVID-19. Study-wide context: The United States, Italy and Spain supplied acute and convalescent COVID-19 samples. Nucleic acid was either cDNA or gDNA, and it came from T cells, B-cell-depleted T cells, or PBMCs.

Per the study methods: Counts of nucleated cells, estimated from reference gene primer amplification, were obtained. Sequencing used immunoSEQ multiplex PCR; TCRdb keeps in-frame clones, though not all of them. V, J and clone size reflect that table, while D and trimming were determined from the DNA. The data hold 95,000 to 150,000 clones, with around four fifths observed a single time. The source of this sequence is a man aged 55 to 70 with acute or convalescent COVID-19. Sequencing was carried out using peripheral blood.

The CDR3 loop is CASSLSTRGGYTF. As DNA, the CDR3 is TGTGCCAGCAGTTTATCAACCCGCGGGGGCTACACCTTC. The rearrangement links TRBV27 to TRBJ1-2; D call uncertain. From germline, CDR1 is MNHEY and CDR2 SMNVEV (reference sequence). V lost 0 bases to trimming and J lost 8 bases, with 10 bases between them. The CDR3 totals 13 residues.